These T cell receptor beta chains were read from a single sample in a study of T cell changes during pregnancy in multiple sclerosis. This table comes from immunoSEQ multiplex PCR, and its TCRdb copy is limited to in-frame clones, with some not included. The table shows fewer than 90,000 clones, with 94% occurring only once. The source material was peripheral blood, sampled in the third trimester of pregnancy. The receptors here all came from a female donor with multiple sclerosis, enrolled in a pregnancy study. Each CDR3 is given with its conserved first and last residue.

j_call,v_call,cdr3_aa
TRBJ2-1,TRBV6-4,CASRGDRTGRNEQFF
TRBJ2-2,TRBV19,CASSRQGNYPGELFF
TRBJ1-1,TRBV25-1,CASSLQGAQTEAFF
TRBJ1-1,TRBV5-1,CASSTQGRLNTEAFF
TRBJ2-7,TRBV29-1,CSVRGPGFGEQYF
TRBJ2-2,TRBV7-9,CASSPSGQGGGELFF
TRBJ2-3,TRBV4-1,CASSLGTGEETQYF
TRBJ2-7,TRBV9,CASSGGTSGHNPYEQYF
TRBJ2-5,TRBV7-2,CASIPSPRGRKQESQYF
TRBJ2-5,TRBV7-2,CASSSGGLAGATGWETQYF
TRBJ2-3,TRBV5-1,CASSPQAGGMTDTQYF
TRBJ2-1,TRBV18,CASSPETSGSYNEQFF
TRBJ2-2,TRBV4-1,CASSQRLAITNTGELFF
TRBJ1-1,TRBV18,CASLTAMNTEAFF
TRBJ1-4,TRBV19,CASQPPGQGTEKLFF
TRBJ1-4,TRBV9,CASSKGTATNEKLFF
TRBJ2-1,TRBV11-2,CASSSGTSFYNEQFF
TRBJ2-4,TRBV9,CASSRFGGEDIQYF
TRBJ2-2,TRBV27,CASSLSQGGGAGELFF
TRBJ1-4,TRBV2,CASSVRQGMGKLFF
TRBJ2-3,TRBV5-6,CASWEGGRADTQYF
TRBJ2-1,TRBV21-1,CASSKVSAREIGNNEQFF
TRBJ2-5,TRBV6-1,CASIRTVQETQYF
TRBJ2-7,TRBV5-6,CASSLTDRGPSEQYF
TRBJ2-1,TRBV27,CASSSPGQGRNEQFF
TRBJ1-1,TRBV11-2,CASSEQGGTEAFF
TRBJ2-1,TRBV7-6,CASSYNLNEQFF
TRBJ1-3,TRBV7-9,CASRPVTGWGNTIYF
TRBJ2-7,TRBV7-9,CASSLGERESDYEQYF
TRBJ2-5,TRBV6-5,CASSYLGQGEETQYF
TRBJ2-3,TRBV4-1,CASSQTSGGTDTQYF
TRBJ2-3,TRBV27,CASSFRRTSPSTDTQYF
TRBJ1-1,TRBV7-9,CASSLDSNTEAFF
TRBJ1-5,TRBV30,CAWSVGSASNQPQHF
TRBJ2-7,TRBV30,CASRRTDPAYEQYF
TRBJ2-7,TRBV29-1,CSVEEAAAKQYF
TRBJ2-5,TRBV11-3,CASSRGGWETQYF
TRBJ1-2,TRBV7-2,CASSRGGGYGYTF
TRBJ2-1,TRBV5-1,CASSPGHSSYNEQFF
TRBJ1-2,TRBV6-4,CASSDSPLQGTDGYTF
TRBJ2-1,TRBV11-2,CASSLTSGGGNEQFF
TRBJ1-3,TRBV9,CASSPRGLLIGNTIYF
TRBJ2-7,TRBV27,CASSPNPGQASGRDYEQYF
TRBJ1-4,TRBV4-1,CASSQAGLNEKLFF
TRBJ1-4,TRBV5-8,CASSFTGVRTTNEKLFF
TRBJ2-1,TRBV5-1,CASLGGALDNEQFF
TRBJ2-7,TRBV7-9,CASSPGRGNHEQYF
TRBJ2-6,TRBV11-2,CASSLVTRRTGRANVLTF
TRBJ2-4,TRBV2,CASSETGQGEIMDIQYF
TRBJ2-2,TRBV5-6,CASRPYRDTGELFF
TRBJ1-5,TRBV27,CASTAGLSQPQHF
TRBJ1-1,TRBV7-9,CASSLWTGNTEAFF
TRBJ1-5,TRBV27,CASRPGGGNQPQHF
TRBJ2-3,TRBV6-1,CASNLQGSTDTQYF
TRBJ2-7,TRBV5-5,CASSLVLGGYEQYF
TRBJ1-2,TRBV2,CASRQSKDWNYGYTF
TRBJ1-6,TRBV6-1,CASSEPPGQDNSPLHF